The subject of this entry is one T cell receptor (beta chain). TCRdb recomputed calls from the RACE reads with MiXCR, one row per CDR3 protein. This sample has a few hundred thousand distinct CDR3 sequences; about 5% occur once, and the top ten carry under 9.5%. Documented time point: pre-sensitization, week 0. Documented treatment: therapeutic diphenylcyclopropenone sensitization with weekly scalp DPC. This CDR3 region has 14 residues. Between the trimmed V and J ends, which lost 6 bases and 2 bases, there was a span of 17 bases. Germline V CDR1 and CDR2: DFQATT, SNEGSKA (reference sequence). This specimen belongs to a study of human T cells and chemical hapten exposure.

This receptor was obtained from a woman under 30 with alopecia areata. Some clones in this sample may be carry-over from other donors' samples. The chain links TRBV20-1 to TRBJ2-7, with D possibly matching TRBD2 (6 bases). This sample comprised whole blood, obtained in connection with sensitization to the hapten diphenylcyclopropenone (DPC). DNA of the CDR3: TGCAGTGCATCCCTTAACCTAGCGCCCTACGAGCAGTACTTC. Translation gives CSASLNLAPYEQYF.